This T cell receptor beta chain was recovered during a study of vaccination and CD4 T cells after COVID-19. Whole-study context: Cellular stimulation was performed using overlapping spike peptides derived from SARS-CoV-2, HCoV-NL63, HCoV-OC43 and HCoV-229E. Control cultures were supplied with a CEFX pool, an HIV-1 Nef pool, or no peptide at all. Study outcomes and limitations: Spike mono-reactivity was evident in 304 of the 307 vaccine-specific clones derived from convalescent patients.

As regards this clonotype: Its antigen is unidentified.

Oncomine TCR Beta short-read sequencing was applied to DNA from cultured CD4+ T cells. Via MiXCR, TCRdb re-called the PCR reads, giving one row per CDR3 protein. The sample carries roughly 6,600 distinct CDR3 sequences, about 36% recorded once. The CDR3 contains 13 residues. V lost 6 bases to trimming and J lost 7 bases, with 15 bases between them. The treatment was: roughly 10-day PBMC culture with coronavirus spike peptide pools or control peptides (ViraFEST assay). According to the study, CD4+ T cells from the unexposed donor were gathered ahead of the COVID-19 pandemic (2011-2018). With approximately 9.9 ug/ml peptide pools and roughly 10 IU/ml IL-2, PBMCs were cultured at 1.5 million to 2 million per well.

The sequenced material came from CD4+ T cells from blood, cultured in vitro. J is TRBJ1-1 and V is TRBV12-3 or TRBV12-4, with D unresolved. This sequence originates from a human donor in good health. This CDR3 is CASRRGLAGEAFF. As DNA, the CDR3 is TGTGCCAGCAGGAGAGGTCTTGCGGGTGAAGCTTTCTTT.